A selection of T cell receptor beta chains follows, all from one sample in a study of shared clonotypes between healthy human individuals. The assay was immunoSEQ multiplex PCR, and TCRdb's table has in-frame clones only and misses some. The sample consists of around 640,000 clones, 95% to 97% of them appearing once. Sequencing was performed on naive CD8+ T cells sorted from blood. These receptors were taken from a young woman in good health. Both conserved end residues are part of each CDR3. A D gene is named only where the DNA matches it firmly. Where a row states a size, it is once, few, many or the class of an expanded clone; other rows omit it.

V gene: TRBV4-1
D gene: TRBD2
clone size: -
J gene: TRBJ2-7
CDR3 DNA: TGCGCCAGCAGCCAAGCCCCGACTAGCGGGAGGCACGAGCAGTACTTC
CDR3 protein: CASSQAPTSGRHEQYF

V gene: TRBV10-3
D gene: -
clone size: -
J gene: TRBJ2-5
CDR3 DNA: TGTGCCATCAGTGACTCCGGGCCAAGACACCAAGAGACCCAGTACTTC
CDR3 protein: CAISDSGPRHQETQYF

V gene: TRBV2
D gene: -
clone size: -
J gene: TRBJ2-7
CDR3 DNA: TGTGCCAGCAGTGAAAACCTTATGGGAGACGAGCAGTACTTC
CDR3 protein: CASSENLMGDEQYF

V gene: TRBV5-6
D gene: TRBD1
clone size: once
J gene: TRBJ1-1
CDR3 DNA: TGTGCCAGCAGTTGGACAGGCCTAGTGAGGGTCACTGAAGCTTTCTTT
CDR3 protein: CASSWTGLVRVTEAFF

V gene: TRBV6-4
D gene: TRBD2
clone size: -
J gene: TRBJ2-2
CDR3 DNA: TGTGCCAGCAGTGAGATTTGGCGGGAGAGCTGGGACACCGGGGAGCTGTTTTTT
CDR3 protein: CASSEIWRESWDTGELFF

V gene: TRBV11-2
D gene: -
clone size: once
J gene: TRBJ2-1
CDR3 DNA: TGTGCCAGCAGCTTAGGGACTGGCAGGGAACAGTTCTTC
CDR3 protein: CASSLGTGREQFF

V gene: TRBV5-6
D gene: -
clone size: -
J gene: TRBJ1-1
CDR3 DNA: TGTGCCAGCAAGGAGGGGGAGAACACTGAAGCTTTCTTT
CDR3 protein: CASKEGENTEAFF

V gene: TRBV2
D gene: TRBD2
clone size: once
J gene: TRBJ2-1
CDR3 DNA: TGTGCCAGCAGCGAGGCGTTAGCGGGACACAATGAGCAGTTCTTC
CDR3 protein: CASSEALAGHNEQFF

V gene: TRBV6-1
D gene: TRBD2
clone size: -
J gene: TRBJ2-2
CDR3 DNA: TGTGCCAGCAGTACCGGGACTACCCTTAGGGGGGAGCTGTTTTTT
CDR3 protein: CASSTGTTLRGELFF

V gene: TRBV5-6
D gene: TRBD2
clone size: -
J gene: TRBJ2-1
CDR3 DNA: TGTGCCAGCAGCATGCTAGCGGGAGGAAATGAGCAGTTCTTC
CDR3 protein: CASSMLAGGNEQFF

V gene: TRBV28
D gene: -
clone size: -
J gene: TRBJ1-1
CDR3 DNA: TGTGCCAGCAGCCCCGGACTGCACACTGAAGCTTTCTTT
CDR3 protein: CASSPGLHTEAFF

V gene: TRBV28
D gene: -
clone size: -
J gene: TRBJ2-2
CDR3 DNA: TGTGCCAGCAGTCTTTCGACCCTGGGAAAGGAGCTGTTTTTT
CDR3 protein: CASSLSTLGKELFF

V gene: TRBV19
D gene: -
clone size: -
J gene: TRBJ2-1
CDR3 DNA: TGTGCCAGTAGTTTGGGACTTTACAATGAGCAGTTCTTC
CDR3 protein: CASSLGLYNEQFF

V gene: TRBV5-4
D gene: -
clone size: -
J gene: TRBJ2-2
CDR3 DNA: TGTGCCAGCAGCTTTGGGATCTCCGGGGAGCTGTTTTTT
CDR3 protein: CASSFGISGELFF

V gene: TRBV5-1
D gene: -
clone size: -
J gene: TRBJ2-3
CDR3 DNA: TGCGCCAGCAGACAGGGAAGGGTGGATACGCAGTATTTT
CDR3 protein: CASRQGRVDTQYF

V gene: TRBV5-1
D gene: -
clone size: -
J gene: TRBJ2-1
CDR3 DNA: TGCGCCAGCAGCTTTGAAGGAGGTCCAACCCATGAGCAGTTCTTC
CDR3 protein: CASSFEGGPTHEQFF

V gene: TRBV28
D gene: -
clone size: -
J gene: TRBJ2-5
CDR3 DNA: TGTGCCAGCAGTTCCACAGGGTACAAGGGAGGGGAGACCCAGTACTTC
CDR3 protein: CASSSTGYKGGETQYF

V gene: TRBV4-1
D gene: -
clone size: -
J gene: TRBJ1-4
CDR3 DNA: TGCGCCAGCAGCCAAGTGGGTTGGGAAAAACTGTTTTTT
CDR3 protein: CASSQVGWEKLFF

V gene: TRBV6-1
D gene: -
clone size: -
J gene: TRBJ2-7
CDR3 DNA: TGTGCCAGCAGTGCCGCCGGGACCTCCTACGAGCAGTACTTC
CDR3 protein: CASSAAGTSYEQYF

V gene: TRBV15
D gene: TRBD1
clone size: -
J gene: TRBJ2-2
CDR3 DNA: TGTGCCACCAGCACGAACAGGGGCCCCACCGGGGAGCTGTTTTTT
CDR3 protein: CATSTNRGPTGELFF

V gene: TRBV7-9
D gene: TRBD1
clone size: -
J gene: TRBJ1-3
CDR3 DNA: TGTGCCAGCAGCTTCGACCGGGACAGGGCTGGAAACACCATATATTTT
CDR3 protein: CASSFDRDRAGNTIYF

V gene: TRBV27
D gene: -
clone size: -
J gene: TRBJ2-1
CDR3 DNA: TGTGCCAGCAGTTTATCCCCACTAGTCAATGAGCAGTTCTTC
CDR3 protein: CASSLSPLVNEQFF

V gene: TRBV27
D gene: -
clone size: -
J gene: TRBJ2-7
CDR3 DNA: TGTGCCAGCAGTTTGGGGTACGAGCAGTACTTC
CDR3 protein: CASSLGYEQYF

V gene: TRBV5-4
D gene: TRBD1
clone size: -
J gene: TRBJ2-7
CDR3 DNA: TGTGCCAGCAGCTTCCGGGACAGGGGTACCGAGCAGTACTTC
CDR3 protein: CASSFRDRGTEQYF

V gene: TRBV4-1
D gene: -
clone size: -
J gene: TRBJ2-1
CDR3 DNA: TGCGCCAGCAGCCAAGCCGGGCCAGACTCCTACAATGAGCAGTTCTTC
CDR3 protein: CASSQAGPDSYNEQFF

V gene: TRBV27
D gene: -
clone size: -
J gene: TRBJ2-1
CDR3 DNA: TGTGCCAGCAGTCAAACAGGGAGCCCCTACAATGAGCAGTTCTTC
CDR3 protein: CASSQTGSPYNEQFF

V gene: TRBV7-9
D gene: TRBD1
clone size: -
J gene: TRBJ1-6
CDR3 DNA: TGTGCCAGCACCTCCTCGAAGGGGACAGGGGATAATTCACCCCTCCACTTT
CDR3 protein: CASTSSKGTGDNSPLHF

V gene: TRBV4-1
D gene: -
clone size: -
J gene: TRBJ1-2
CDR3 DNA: TGCGCCAGCACGGGGGAGCATTCAGGTTCAGACTATGGCTACACCTTC
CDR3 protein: CASTGEHSGSDYGYTF

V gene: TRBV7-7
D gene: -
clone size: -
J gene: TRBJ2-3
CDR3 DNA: TGTGCCAGCAGCTTAGGTAAGGCGTTGGGCACAGATACGCAGTATTTT
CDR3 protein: CASSLGKALGTDTQYF

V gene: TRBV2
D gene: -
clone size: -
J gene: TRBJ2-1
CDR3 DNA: TGTGCCAGCAGCTCTAATGAGCAGTTCTTC
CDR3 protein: CASSSNEQFF

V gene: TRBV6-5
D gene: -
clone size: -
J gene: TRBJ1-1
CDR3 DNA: TGTGCCAGCAGTTATAACACGGGGGCCATGAACACTGAAGCTTTCTTT
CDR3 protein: CASSYNTGAMNTEAFF

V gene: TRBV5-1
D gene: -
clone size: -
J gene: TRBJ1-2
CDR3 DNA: TGCGCCAGCAGCCCCGGAGCTGCCCTCTTGGACTATGGCTACACCTTC
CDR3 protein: CASSPGAALLDYGYTF

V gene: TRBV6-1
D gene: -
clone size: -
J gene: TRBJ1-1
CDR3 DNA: TGTGCCAGCAGCGTTATGGGCACTGAAGCTTTCTTT
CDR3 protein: CASSVMGTEAFF

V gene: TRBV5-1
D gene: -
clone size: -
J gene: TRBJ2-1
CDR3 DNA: TGCGCCAGCAGCTTGGCAGGATTGGCCTACAATGAGCAGTTCTTC
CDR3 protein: CASSLAGLAYNEQFF

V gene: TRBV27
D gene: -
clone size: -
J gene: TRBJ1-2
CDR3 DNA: TGTGCCAGTGGGGGGTGGCCCTACACCTTC
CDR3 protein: CASGGWPYTF

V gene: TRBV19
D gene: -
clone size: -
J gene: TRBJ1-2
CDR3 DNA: TGTGCCAGTTCAGCCTCGGACAATAACTATGGCTACACCTTC
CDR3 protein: CASSASDNNYGYTF

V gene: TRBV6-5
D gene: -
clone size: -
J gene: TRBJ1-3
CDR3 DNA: TGTGCCAGCAGTTTCCAGGGGAGCTCTGGAAACACCATATATTTT
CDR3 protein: CASSFQGSSGNTIYF

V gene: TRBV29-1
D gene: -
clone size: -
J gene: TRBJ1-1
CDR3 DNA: TGCAGCGTTGTCGCTCGTGAAGCTTTCTTT
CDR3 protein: CSVVAREAFF

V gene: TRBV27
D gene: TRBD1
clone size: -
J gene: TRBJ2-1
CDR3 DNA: TGTGCCAGCAGTCAGGGGGTGGAATACAATGAGCAGTTCTTC
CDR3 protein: CASSQGVEYNEQFF

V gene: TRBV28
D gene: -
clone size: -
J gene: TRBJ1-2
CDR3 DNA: TGTGCCAGCAGTTTCAGTGTCTATGGCTACACCTTC
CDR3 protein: CASSFSVYGYTF

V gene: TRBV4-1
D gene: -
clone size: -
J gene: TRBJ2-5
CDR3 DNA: TGCGCCAGCAGCCAACGGCCAGGGCAGGAGACCCAGTACTTC
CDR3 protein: CASSQRPGQETQYF

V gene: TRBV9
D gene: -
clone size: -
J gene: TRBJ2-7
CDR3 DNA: TGTGCCAGCAGCGTGTCGGGTCCGAGCTCCTACGAGCAGTACTTC
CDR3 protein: CASSVSGPSSYEQYF

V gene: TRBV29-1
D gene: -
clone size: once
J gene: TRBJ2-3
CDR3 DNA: TGCAGCGTTGATTCGGGGGCTACCCGCACAGATACGCAGTATTTT
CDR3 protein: CSVDSGATRTDTQYF

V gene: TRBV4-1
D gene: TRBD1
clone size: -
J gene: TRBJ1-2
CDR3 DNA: TGCGCCAGCAGCCAAGAGTTACAGGGGGTAGACTATGGCTACACCTTC
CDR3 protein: CASSQELQGVDYGYTF

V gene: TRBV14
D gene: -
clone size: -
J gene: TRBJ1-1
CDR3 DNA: TGTGCCAGCAGCCAAGTGGAAAGCACTGAAGCTTTCTTT
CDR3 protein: CASSQVESTEAFF

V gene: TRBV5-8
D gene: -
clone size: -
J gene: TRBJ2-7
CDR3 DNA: TGTGCCAGCAGCCCGGCCTACGAGCAGTACTTC
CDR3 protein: CASSPAYEQYF

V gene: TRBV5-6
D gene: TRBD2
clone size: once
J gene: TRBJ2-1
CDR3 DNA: TGTGCCAGCAGCTTCTGGACTAGCGGGAGTAGCCCGGGAGATGAGCAGTTCTTC
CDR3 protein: CASSFWTSGSSPGDEQFF

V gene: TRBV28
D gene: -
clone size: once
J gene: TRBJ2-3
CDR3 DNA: TGTGCCAGCAGTCCGCAGACTAGTCCCGTCCCCACAGATACGCAGTATTTT
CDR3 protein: CASSPQTSPVPTDTQYF

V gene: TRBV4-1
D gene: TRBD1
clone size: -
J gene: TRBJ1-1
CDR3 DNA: TGCGCCAGCAGCTCAGGGACAGGGATCACTGAAGCTTTCTTT
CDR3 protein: CASSSGTGITEAFF

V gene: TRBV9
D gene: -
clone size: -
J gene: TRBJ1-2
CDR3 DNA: TGTGCCAGCAGCGTTTTATCAGGCCAGAACTACACCTTC
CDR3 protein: CASSVLSGQNYTF

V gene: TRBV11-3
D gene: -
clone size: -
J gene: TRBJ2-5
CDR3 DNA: TGTGCCAGCAGCTTAGATGAGGTGAGGGGGTCATCCCAAGAGACCCAGTACTTC
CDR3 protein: CASSLDEVRGSSQETQYF

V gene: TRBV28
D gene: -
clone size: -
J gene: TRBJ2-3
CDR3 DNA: TGTGCCAGCAGTTTAAGGGGCAACTTAGATACGCAGTATTTT
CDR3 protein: CASSLRGNLDTQYF

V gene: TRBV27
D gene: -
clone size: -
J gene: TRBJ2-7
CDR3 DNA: TGTGCCAGCAAATCAAGGGACCCCTCCTACGAGCAGTACTTC
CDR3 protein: CASKSRDPSYEQYF

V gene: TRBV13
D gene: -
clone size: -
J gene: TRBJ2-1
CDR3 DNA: TGTGCCAGCAGCTTAGGCTTAGAAAGATACAATGAGCAGTTCTTC
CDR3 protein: CASSLGLERYNEQFF